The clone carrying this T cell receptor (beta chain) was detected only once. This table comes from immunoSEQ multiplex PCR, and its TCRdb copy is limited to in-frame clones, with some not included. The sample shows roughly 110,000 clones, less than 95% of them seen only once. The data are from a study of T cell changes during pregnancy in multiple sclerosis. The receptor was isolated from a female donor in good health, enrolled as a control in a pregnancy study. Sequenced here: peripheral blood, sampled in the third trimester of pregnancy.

The CDR3 reads CASSADNTQYF. The CDR3, as DNA: TGTGCCAGTAGTGCCGACAATACGCAGTATTTT. The rearrangement links TRBV19 to TRBJ2-3; no firm D call. CDR3 length equals 11 residues. Germline values: CDR1 LNHDA, CDR2 SQIVND (reference sequence). The V end lost 5 bases, the J end lost 7 bases, and 7 bases lay between the germline ends.